Listed below are T cell receptor beta chains from one sample, sequenced in a study of cytomegalovirus exposure and HLA in healthy donors. The assay was immunoSEQ multiplex PCR, and TCRdb's table has in-frame clones only and misses some. The sample carries about 140,000 clones, 82% recorded once. Sequencing was performed on PBMCs. These receptors all stem from a man younger than 45 in good health and CMV-seropositive. Both conserved end residues are part of each CDR3. The D gene is left open where the match is weak. Clone sizes are given selectively: once, few, many, or a class where the clone is expanded.

v_call	d_call	clone_size	j_call	cdr3_nt	cdr3_aa
TRBV28	.	.	TRBJ2-7	TGTGCCAGCAGTTTAGGTGTCAGCTACGAGCAGTACTTC	CASSLGVSYEQYF
TRBV19	TRBD2	.	TRBJ2-1	TGTGCCAGTAGTGCCGGAAGCGGGGCCTACAATGAGCAGTTCTTC	CASSAGSGAYNEQFF
TRBV28	.	.	TRBJ2-3	TGTGCCAGCAGTTTTAGCGGAAGCACAGATACGCAGTATTTT	CASSFSGSTDTQYF
TRBV28	.	.	TRBJ1-1	TGTGCCAGCAGTCCCGGGGGTGTCGGTGAAGCTTTCTTT	CASSPGGVGEAFF
TRBV9	TRBD2	.	TRBJ2-4	TGTGCCAGCAGCGTAGGACTAGCGGGAGGGGAAAACATTCAGTACTTC	CASSVGLAGGENIQYF
TRBV2	TRBD1	.	TRBJ2-3	TGTGCCAGCGTCCGGGACAGGGGTACAGATACGCAGTATTTT	CASVRDRGTDTQYF
TRBV28	TRBD1	.	TRBJ2-7	TGTGCCACCCAGCTTGACAGGGGGCTCTCCGAGCAGTACTTC	CATQLDRGLSEQYF
TRBV7-8	.	.	TRBJ1-5	TGTGCCAGCAGCCATGAGCGGGGACCCCTAAGGAGGCAGCCCCAGCATTTT	CASSHERGPLRRQPQHF
TRBV25-1	TRBD2	.	TRBJ2-3	TGTGCCAGCAGTATGGCGGGAGGAGGTGCAGATACGCAGTATTTT	CASSMAGGGADTQYF
TRBV6-5	TRBD2	.	TRBJ2-2	TGTGCCAGCAGTTACTCTCGGGGGGGAGTCGGGGAGCTGTTTTTT	CASSYSRGGVGELFF
TRBV7-2	.	.	TRBJ2-1	TGTGCCAGCAGCAAGCGTGCTTATGAGCAGTTCTTC	CASSKRAYEQFF
TRBV27	.	.	TRBJ2-2	TGTGCCAGCCAGGGATTCGACGGGGAGCTGTTTTTT	CASQGFDGELFF
TRBV6-6	TRBD2	.	TRBJ2-5	TGTGCCAGCGGGACAAATAGCGGGGGGGTAGAGACCCAGTACTTC	CASGTNSGGVETQYF
TRBV29-1	.	.	TRBJ2-7	TGCAGCGTTGCGCTGAGCTCCTACGAGCAGTACTTC	CSVALSSYEQYF
TRBV7-2	.	few	TRBJ2-2	TGTGCCAGCAGCTTGACTAGTATCACCGGGGAGCTGTTTTTT	CASSLTSITGELFF
TRBV10-2	.	few	TRBJ1-5	TGCGCCAGCAGTGACCCTACGGGAGGTCAGCCCCAGCATTTT	CASSDPTGGQPQHF
TRBV5-1	TRBD2	.	TRBJ2-1	TGCGCCAGCAGCCCCGGAGATACTAGCGGGAGGGCCAATGAGCAGTTCTTC	CASSPGDTSGRANEQFF
TRBV11-1	.	.	TRBJ2-7	TGTGCCAGCAGCCCTGCCCCACAGGATTCCTACGAGCAGTACTTC	CASSPAPQDSYEQYF
TRBV6-5	.	.	TRBJ2-7	TGTGCCAGCAGTTCCCCGGACGGAGGGGGCACCTACGAGCAGTACTTC	CASSSPDGGGTYEQYF
TRBV27	.	few	TRBJ2-1	TGTGCCAGCAGTTTACGAGGACAAAACAATGAGCAGTTCTTC	CASSLRGQNNEQFF
TRBV2	TRBD1	.	TRBJ1-2	TGTGCCAGCACCCGGGACAGGGACTATGGCTACACCTTC	CASTRDRDYGYTF
TRBV30	.	.	TRBJ1-1	TGTGCCTGGAGATTACAAGGGGGGGCCTGGAATGAAGCTTTCTTT	CAWRLQGGAWNEAFF
TRBV6-6	.	.	TRBJ2-5	TGTGCCAGCAGCTCCTGGGACTACCAAGAGACCCAGTACTTC	CASSSWDYQETQYF